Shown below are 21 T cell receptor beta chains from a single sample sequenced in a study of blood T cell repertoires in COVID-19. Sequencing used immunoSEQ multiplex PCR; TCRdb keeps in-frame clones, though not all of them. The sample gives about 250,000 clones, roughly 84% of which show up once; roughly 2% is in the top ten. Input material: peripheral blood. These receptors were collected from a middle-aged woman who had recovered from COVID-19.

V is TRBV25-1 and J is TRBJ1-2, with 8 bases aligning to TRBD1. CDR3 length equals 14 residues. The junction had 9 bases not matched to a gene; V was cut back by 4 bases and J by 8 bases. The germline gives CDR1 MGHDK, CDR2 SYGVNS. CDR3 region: CASSAGQGTRGYTF. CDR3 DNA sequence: TGTGCCAGCAGTGCTGGACAGGGTACGCGGGGCTACACCTTC.

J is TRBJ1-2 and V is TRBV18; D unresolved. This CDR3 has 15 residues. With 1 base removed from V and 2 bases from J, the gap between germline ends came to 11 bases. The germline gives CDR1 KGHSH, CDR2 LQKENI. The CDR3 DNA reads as TGTGCCAGCTCACCACTGCCGGACTTAAACTATGGCTACACCTTC. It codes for CASSPLPDLNYGYTF.

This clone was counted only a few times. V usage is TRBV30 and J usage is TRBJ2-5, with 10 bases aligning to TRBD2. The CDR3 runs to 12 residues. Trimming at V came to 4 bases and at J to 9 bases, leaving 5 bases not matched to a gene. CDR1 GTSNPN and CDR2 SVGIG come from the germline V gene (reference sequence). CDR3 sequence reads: CAWTSGGAAQYF. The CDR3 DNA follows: TGTGCCTGGACCAGCGGGGGGGCAGCCCAGTACTTC.

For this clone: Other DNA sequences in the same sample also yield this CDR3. The CDR3 here is CAWRTGDNSPLHF. The CDR3, as DNA: TGTGCCTGGAGGACAGGAGATAATTCACCCCTCCACTTT. The V call is TRBV30, the J call TRBJ1-6; TRBD1 is a possible D gene (6 bases). Germline V lookup: CDR1 GTSNPN, CDR2 SVGIG (reference sequence). V shed 3 bases and J shed 5 bases, with 8 bases lying between them. The CDR3 runs to 13 residues.

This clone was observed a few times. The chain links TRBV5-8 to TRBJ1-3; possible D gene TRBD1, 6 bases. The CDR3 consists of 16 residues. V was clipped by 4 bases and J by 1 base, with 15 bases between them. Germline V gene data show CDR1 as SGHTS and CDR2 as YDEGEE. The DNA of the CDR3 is TGTGCCAGCAGCGCGGACAGACCGCGATCTGGAAACACCATATATTTT. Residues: CASSADRPRSGNTIYF.

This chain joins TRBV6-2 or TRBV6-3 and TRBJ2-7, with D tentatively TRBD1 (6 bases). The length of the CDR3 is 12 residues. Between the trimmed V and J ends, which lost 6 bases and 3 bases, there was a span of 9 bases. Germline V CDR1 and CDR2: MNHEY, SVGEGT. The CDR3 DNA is TGTGCCAGCAGCGAACAGGGCTACGAGCAGTACTTC. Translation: CASSEQGYEQYF.

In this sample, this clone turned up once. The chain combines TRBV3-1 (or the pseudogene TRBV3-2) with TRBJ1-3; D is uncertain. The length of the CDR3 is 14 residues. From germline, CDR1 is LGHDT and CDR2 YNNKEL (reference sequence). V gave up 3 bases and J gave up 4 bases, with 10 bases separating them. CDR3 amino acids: CASSHPRRGNTIYF. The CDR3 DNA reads TGTGCCAGCAGCCACCCCCGGCGGGGAAACACCATATATTTT.

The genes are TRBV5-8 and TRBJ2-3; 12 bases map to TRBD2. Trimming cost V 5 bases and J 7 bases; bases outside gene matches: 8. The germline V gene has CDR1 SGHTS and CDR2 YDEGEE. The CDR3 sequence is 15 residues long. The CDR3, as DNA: TGTGCCAGCAGACTGACTAGCGGGGGAACCTATACGCAGTATTTT. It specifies CASRLTSGGTYTQYF.

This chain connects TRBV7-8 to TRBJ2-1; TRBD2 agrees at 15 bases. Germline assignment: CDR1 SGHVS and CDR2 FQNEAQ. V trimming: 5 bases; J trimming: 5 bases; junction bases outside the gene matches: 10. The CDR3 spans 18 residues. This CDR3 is CASSPGLAGGPWNNEQFF. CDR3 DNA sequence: TGTGCCAGCAGCCCTGGACTAGCGGGGGGGCCTTGGAACAATGAGCAGTTCTTC. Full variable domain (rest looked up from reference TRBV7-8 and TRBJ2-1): GAGVSQSPRYKVAKRGQDVALRCDPISGHVSLFWYQQALGQGPEFLTYFQNEAQLDKSGLPSDRFFAERPEGSVSTLKIQRTQQEDSAVYLCASSPGLAGGPWNNEQFFGPGTRLTVL.

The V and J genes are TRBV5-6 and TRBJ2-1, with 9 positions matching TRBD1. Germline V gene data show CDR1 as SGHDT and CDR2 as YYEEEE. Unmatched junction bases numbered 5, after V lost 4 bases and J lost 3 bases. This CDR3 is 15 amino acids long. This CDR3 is CASSLPTGGYNEQFF. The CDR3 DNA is TGTGCCAGCAGCCTACCGACAGGGGGCTACAATGAGCAGTTCTTC.

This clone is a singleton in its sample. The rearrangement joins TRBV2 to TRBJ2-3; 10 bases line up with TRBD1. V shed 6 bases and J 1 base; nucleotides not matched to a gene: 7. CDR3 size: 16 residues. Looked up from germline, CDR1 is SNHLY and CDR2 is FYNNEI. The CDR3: CASRAGDRGGTDTQYF. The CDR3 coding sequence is TGTGCCAGCAGAGCAGGGGACAGGGGAGGCACAGATACGCAGTATTTT.

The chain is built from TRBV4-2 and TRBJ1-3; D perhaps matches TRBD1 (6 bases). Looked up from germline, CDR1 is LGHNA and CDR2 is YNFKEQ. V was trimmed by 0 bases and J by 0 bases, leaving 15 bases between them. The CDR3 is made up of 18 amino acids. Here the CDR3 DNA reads TGTGCCAGCAGCCAAGATTTGTCCGGGGACACCTCTGGAAACACCATATATTTT. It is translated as CASSQDLSGDTSGNTIYF.

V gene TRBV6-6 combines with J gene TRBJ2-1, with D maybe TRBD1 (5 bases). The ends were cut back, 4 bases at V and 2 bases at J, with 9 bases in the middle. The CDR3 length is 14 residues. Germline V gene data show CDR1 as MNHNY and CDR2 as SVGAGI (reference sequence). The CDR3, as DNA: TGTGCCAGCAGTTTCGAAGGGGCCTACAATGAGCAGTTCTTC. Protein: CASSFEGAYNEQFF.

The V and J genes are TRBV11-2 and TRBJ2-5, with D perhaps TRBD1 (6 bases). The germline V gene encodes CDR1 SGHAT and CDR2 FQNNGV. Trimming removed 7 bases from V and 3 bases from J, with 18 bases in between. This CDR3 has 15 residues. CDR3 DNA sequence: TGTGCCAGCACCATACAGGGTCTCGGTAAAGAGACCCAGTACTTC. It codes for CASTIQGLGKETQYF.

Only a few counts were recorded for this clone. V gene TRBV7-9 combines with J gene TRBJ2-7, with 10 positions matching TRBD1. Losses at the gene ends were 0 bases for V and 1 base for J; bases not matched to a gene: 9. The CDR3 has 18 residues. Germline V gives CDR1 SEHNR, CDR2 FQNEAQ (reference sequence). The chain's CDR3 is CASSLARVRDRGSYEQYF. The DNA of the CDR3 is TGTGCCAGCAGCTTAGCGCGAGTAAGGGACAGGGGTTCCTACGAGCAGTACTTC.

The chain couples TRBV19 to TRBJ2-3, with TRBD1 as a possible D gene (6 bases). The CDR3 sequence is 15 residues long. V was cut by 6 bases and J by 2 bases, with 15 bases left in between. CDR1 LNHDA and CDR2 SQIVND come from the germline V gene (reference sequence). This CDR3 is CASRESGQITDTQYF. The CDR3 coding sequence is TGTGCCAGTAGAGAGAGTGGACAGATCACAGATACGCAGTATTTT.

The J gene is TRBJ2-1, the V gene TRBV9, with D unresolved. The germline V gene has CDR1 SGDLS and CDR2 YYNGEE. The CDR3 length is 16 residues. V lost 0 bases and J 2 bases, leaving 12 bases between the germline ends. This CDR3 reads CASSVGQSEAYNEQFF. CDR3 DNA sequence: TGTGCCAGCAGCGTAGGGCAGTCCGAGGCCTACAATGAGCAGTTCTTC.

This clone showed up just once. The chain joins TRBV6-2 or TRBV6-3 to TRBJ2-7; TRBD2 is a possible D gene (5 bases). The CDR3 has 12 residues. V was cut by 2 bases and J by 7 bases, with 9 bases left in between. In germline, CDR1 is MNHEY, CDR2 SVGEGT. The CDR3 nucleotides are TGTGCCAGCAGTTACCCGCGCGGGGAGCAGTACTTC. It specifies CASSYPRGEQYF.

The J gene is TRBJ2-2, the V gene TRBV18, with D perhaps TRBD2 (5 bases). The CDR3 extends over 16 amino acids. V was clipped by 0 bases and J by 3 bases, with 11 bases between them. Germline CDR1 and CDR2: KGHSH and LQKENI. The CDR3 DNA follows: TGTGCCAGCTCACCACCGCCGGACTCCTACACCGGGGAGCTGTTTTTT. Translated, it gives CASSPPPDSYTGELFF.

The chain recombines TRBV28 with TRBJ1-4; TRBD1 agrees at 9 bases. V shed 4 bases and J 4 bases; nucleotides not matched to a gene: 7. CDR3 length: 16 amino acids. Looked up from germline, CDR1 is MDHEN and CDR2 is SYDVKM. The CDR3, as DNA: TGTGCCAGCAGTTCTCCAGGGACAGGGTATAATGAAAAACTGTTTTTT. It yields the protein CASSSPGTGYNEKLFF.

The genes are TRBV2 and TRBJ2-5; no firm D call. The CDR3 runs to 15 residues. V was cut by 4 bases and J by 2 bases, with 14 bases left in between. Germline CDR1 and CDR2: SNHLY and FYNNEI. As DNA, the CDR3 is TGTGCCAGCAGTGGGTGGAGTCAGCATCAAGAGACCCAGTACTTC. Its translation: CASSGWSQHQETQYF.